This T cell receptor beta chain is from a study of blood T cell repertoires in COVID-19. The V and J ends lost 3 bases and 5 bases respectively, with 13 bases between them. The germline V gene encodes CDR1 SGHAT and CDR2 FQNNGV. There are 14 residues in the CDR3. Clones were sequenced by immunoSEQ multiplex PCR, and TCRdb holds only the in-frame ones, with some missing. The table lists about 110,000 clones, around 78% of them singletons. The sequencing sample was made of peripheral blood. The source of this sequence is a man older than 75 with COVID-19, enrolled during active disease. The chain couples TRBV11-2 to TRBJ1-1; tentative D call: TRBD1 (5 bases). The DNA for the CDR3 is TGTGCCAGCAGCTTCCCCGCCGGGGGGACTGAAGCTTTCTTT. Translation: CASSFPAGGTEAFF.